Following are 18 T cell receptor beta chains from one sample sequenced in a study of OX40 agonist ivuxolimab in advanced cancers. Library prep was done by the immunoSEQ multiplex PCR assay. In its TCRdb copy, this immuneACCESS table keeps in-frame sequences only and misses some clones. Where compared with another copy, unresolved V genes explain less than half of these, and the others have no known cause. This sample holds fewer than 60,000 clones; over 80% were observed only once. The top ten clonotypes cover approximately 1.8% of the sample. The sample here was CD4+ or CD8+ T cells sorted from blood, taken in a trial of the OX40 agonist ivuxolimab. The receptors come from an adult with an advanced solid tumor such as melanoma, head and neck, liver or kidney cancer.

The chain has TRBV19 and TRBJ2-5; 7 bases agree with TRBD1. V shed 6 bases, J shed 3 bases, and the junction held 7 bases outside the gene matches. Germline V CDR1 and CDR2: LNHDA, SQIVND (reference sequence). This CDR3 spans 14 amino acids. The CDR3 reads CASRSLGGEETQYF. CDR3 nucleotide sequence: TGTGCCAGTAGATCTTTAGGGGGCGAAGAGACCCAGTACTTC.

DNA for the CDR3: TGTGCCAGCAGCTTGGGGCGGGCGGGTCCTAACAATGAGCAGTTCTTC. Its protein product is CASSLGRAGPNNEQFF. The chain is built from TRBV4-2 and TRBJ2-1; D is perhaps TRBD1 or TRBD2 (5 bases each). Germline V gene sequence: CDR1 LGHNA, CDR2 YNFKEQ. The CDR3 runs to 16 residues. Trimming left V 5 bases short and J 5 bases short, with 19 bases between.

This clone was seen just once. The CDR3 is CASSVGRSSRGDTQYF. The CDR3 DNA sequence: TGTGCCAGCAGCGTAGGGAGGTCCTCGAGGGGAGATACGCAGTATTTT. The rearrangement uses TRBV9 and TRBJ2-3; either TRBD1 or TRBD2 may fit D (5 bases each). V lost 0 bases to trimming and J lost 5 bases, with 16 bases between them. Germline values: CDR1 SGDLS, CDR2 YYNGEE. The length of the CDR3 is 16 residues.

CDR3 loop: CATAKDRGPYEQYV. The CDR3 DNA sequence: TGTGCCACCGCCAAGGACAGGGGGCCCTACGAGCAGTACGTC. The chain couples TRBV6-1 to TRBJ2-7, with 11 bases lining up with TRBD1. Germline CDR1 is MNHNS and CDR2 is SASEGT. The CDR3 contains 14 residues. V lost 10 bases and J lost 2; bases outside the gene matches: 7.

The rearrangement joins TRBV4-3 to TRBJ2-5; 7 nucleotides match TRBD2. The length of the CDR3 is 15 residues. Germline V gene sequence: CDR1 LGHNA, CDR2 YSLEER. Unmatched junction bases numbered 6, after V lost 1 base and J lost 4 bases. This CDR3 is CASSQGGRASETQYF. Here the CDR3 DNA reads TGCGCCAGCAGCCAAGGAGGGAGGGCCTCAGAGACCCAGTACTTC.

J is TRBJ2-6 and V is TRBV7-7; D is unclear. V was clipped by 5 bases and J by 0 bases, with 17 bases between them. The CDR3 consists of 18 residues. Germline CDR1 reads SSHAT; CDR2 reads FNYEAQ (reference sequence). CDR3 DNA: TGTGCCAGCAGCCCCTATGTGACGGCAGACTCTGGGGCCAACGTCCTGACTTTC. Translating it yields CASSPYVTADSGANVLTF. Looking up the rest from reference TRBV7-7 and TRBJ2-6 gives the full variable domain: GAGVSQSPRYKVTKRGQDVTLRCDPISSHATLYWYQQALGQGPEFLTYFNYEAQPDKSGLPSDRFSAERPEGSISTLTIQRTEQRDSAMYRCASSPYVTADSGANVLTFGAGSRLTVL.

The chain is built from TRBV4-3 and TRBJ2-7; D perhaps matches TRBD2 (5 bases). Trimming pared 1 base from V and 1 base from J, leaving 11 bases between. This CDR3 comprises 15 residues. Germline V gene lookup returns CDR1 LGHNA and CDR2 YSLEER. CDR3 DNA sequence: TGCGCCAGCAGCCAAGTGCCGACTACTTCCTACGAGCAGTACTTC. Translation gives CASSQVPTTSYEQYF.

The gene calls are TRBV5-1 and TRBJ1-2; D remains ambiguous. The CDR3 consists of 15 residues. CDR1 is SGHRS, CDR2 YFSETQ, per germline. V was trimmed by 0 bases and J by 1 base, leaving 10 bases between them. CDR3 sequence reads: CASSLGDSINYGYTF. As DNA, the CDR3 is TGCGCCAGCAGCTTGGGGGATTCAATTAACTATGGCTACACCTTC.

The rearrangement uses TRBV6-5 and TRBJ1-1; D remains unclear. The CDR3 runs to 13 residues. Germline CDR1 and CDR2: MNHEY and SVGAGI. V lost 6 bases and J lost 11, with 19 bases in between. CDR3 nucleotides: TGTGCCAGCAGGTCATACATTATCCTGGGGGCTTTCTTT. Translation gives CASRSYIILGAFF.

The V call is TRBV7-2, the J call TRBJ2-1; D gene uncertain. Germline CDR1 reads SGHTA; CDR2 reads FQGNSA. The CDR3 contains 12 residues. V was pared by 2 bases and J by 9 bases, with 8 bases between. CDR3 nucleotide sequence: TGTGCCAGCAGCTTAAGAATGGCTGAGCAGTTCTTC. This translates into CASSLRMAEQFF.

CDR3 in amino acids: CASSDRGMNTEAFF. Here the CDR3 DNA reads TGCGCCAGCAGCGACAGGGGAATGAACACTGAAGCTTTCTTT. This chain joins TRBV10-2 and TRBJ1-1; TRBD1 agrees at 8 bases. V trimming: 6 bases; J trimming: 0 bases; junction bases outside the gene matches: 3. This CDR3 contains 14 residues. Germline V lookup: CDR1 WSHSY, CDR2 SAAADI.

The chain combines TRBV7-2 with TRBJ2-7, with TRBD1 matching over 7 bases. V shed 6 bases and J 3 bases; nucleotides not matched to a gene: 5. Germline V CDR1 and CDR2: SGHTA, FQGNSA. This CDR3 contains 13 residues. CDR3 sequence reads: CASSSYRGYEQYF. In nucleotides, the CDR3 is TGTGCCAGCAGTAGCTACAGGGGCTACGAGCAGTACTTC.

This chain connects TRBV6-5 to TRBJ1-2; a weak D match, TRBD1 (5 bases). The germline gives CDR1 MNHEY, CDR2 SVGAGI. V gave up 5 bases and J gave up 5 bases, with 15 bases separating them. This CDR3 region has 14 residues. CDR3 DNA sequence: TGTGCCAGCAGTCCTCTCGGGACGGATTATGGCTACACCTTC. Amino acid sequence: CASSPLGTDYGYTF.

This chain links TRBV5-1 with TRBJ1-1, with 10 bases lining up with TRBD1. The V gene end was trimmed by 4 bases and the J gene end by 6 bases; junction bases not matched to a gene: 6. Germline values: CDR1 SGHRS, CDR2 YFSETQ. This CDR3 region has 14 residues. CDR3 sequence (DNA): TGCGCCAGCAGCCCGGGACAGGGGCTTTCTGAAGCTTTCTTT. Residues: CASSPGQGLSEAFF.

This chain's CDR3 is CASSSPDGRKSSPLHF. CDR3 DNA: TGTGCCAGCAGCTCCCCGGATGGACGGAAGAGTTCACCCCTCCACTTT. This rearrangement joins TRBV13 to TRBJ1-6, with D uncertain. Germline V gene data show CDR1 as PRHDT and CDR2 as FYEKMQ (reference sequence). The CDR3 spans 16 residues. The V and J ends lost 4 bases and 9 bases respectively, with 19 bases between them.

The CDR3 nucleotides read TGTGCCAGCAGCTTAGGGACAGGGGGAGAAGAGACCCAGTACTTC. Its protein is CASSLGTGGEETQYF. The rearrangement uses TRBV7-9 and TRBJ2-5; 10 bases fit TRBD1. V dropped 1 base and J dropped 3; count of bases not matched to a gene: 2. This CDR3 has 15 residues. CDR1 SEHNR and CDR2 FQNEAQ come from the germline V gene (reference sequence).

The chain carries TRBV11-2 and TRBJ1-6; perhaps TRBD1 as D (5 bases). This CDR3 spans 15 amino acids. V lost 3 bases, J lost 9 bases, and 15 bases lay in between. Germline CDR1 and CDR2: SGHAT and FQNNGV. CDR3 nucleotides: TGTGCCAGCAGCTTGCCCCAGGGCGGGGGTTCACCCCTCCACTTT. This gives the protein CASSLPQGGGSPLHF. The full variable domain, its missing parts supplied by reference TRBV11-2 and TRBJ1-6, is EAGVAQSPRYKIIEKRQSVAFWCNPISGHATLYWYQQILGQGPKLLIQFQNNGVVDDSQLPKDRFSAERLKGVDSTLKIQPAKLEDSAVYLCASSLPQGGGSPLHFGNGTRLTVT.

The chain combines TRBV11-1 with TRBJ1-2, with D uncertain. The CDR3 extends over 16 amino acids. Trimming cost V 5 bases and J 4 bases, with 20 bases left between them. Germline V gene sequence: CDR1 SGHAT, CDR2 FQDESV (reference sequence). For the CDR3, the DNA is TGTGCCAGCAGCCCCGTGCCAGGATCAACCCGCTATGGCTACACCTTC. Protein product: CASSPVPGSTRYGYTF.